Below, 23 T cell receptor beta chains from the same sample are listed, as sequenced in a study of graft-versus-host responses after intestinal transplantation. The table came from immunoSEQ multiplex PCR; TCRdb's copy has only in-frame clones and leaves some out. The table shows roughly 23,000 clones, with 90% to 95% occurring only once. This sample comprised PBMCs, obtained around 38 days after intestinal transplant. The receptors stem from a human patient who received an intestinal transplant, so some T cells may come from the graft donor.

Here the CDR3 DNA reads TGCGCCAGCAGCCAAGTCGGCTTAGGGAAGGGCGGCACGTACTTC. Translated: CASSQVGLGKGGTYF. The rearrangement uses TRBV4-1 and TRBJ2-4; no definite D call. Trimming stripped 1 base from V and 15 bases from J, with 22 bases between. Germline CDR1 and CDR2: MGHRA and YSYEKL. This CDR3 is built from 15 residues.

The chain is built from TRBV6-1 and TRBJ2-6, with D perhaps matching TRBD1 (6 bases). V gave up 1 base and J gave up 4 bases, with 8 bases separating them. Germline V CDR1 and CDR2: MNHNS, SASEGT. The CDR3 length is 15 residues. Here the CDR3 reads CASSEDGGGANVLTF. The CDR3 DNA reads as TGTGCCAGCAGTGAAGATGGGGGCGGGGCCAACGTCCTGACTTTC.

Remarks on this clone: At one boundary the junction diverges from the germline segment, which might be a read error. This chain uses TRBV27 with TRBJ2-7, with D unresolved. This CDR3 contains 14 residues. The germline CDR1 and CDR2 sequences are MNHEY and SMNVEV (reference sequence). The CDR3 reads CAGSLGAFPYEQYF. The CDR3 DNA is TGTGCCGGCAGTTTGGGCGCTTTCCCCTACGAGCAGTACTTC.

V and J are TRBV5-1 and TRBJ1-2, with TRBD1 as a possible D gene (5 bases). From germline, CDR1 is SGHRS and CDR2 YFSETQ. CDR3 size: 14 residues. V was trimmed by 3 bases and J by 3 bases, leaving 12 bases between them. DNA of the CDR3: TGCGCCAGCAGCTCAGGGACCGACTACTATGGCTACACCTTC. It translates to CASSSGTDYYGYTF.

The V gene is TRBV30, the J gene TRBJ2-2; 8 bases are a match to TRBD2. The CDR3 has 14 residues. Trimming took 2 bases from V and 4 from J; bases not matched to a gene: 3. The germline V gene has CDR1 GTSNPN and CDR2 SVGIG (reference sequence). The CDR3 nucleotides read TGTGCCTGGAGTACTAGCGGACCCACCGGGGAGCTGTTTTTT. It encodes CAWSTSGPTGELFF.

The chain employs TRBV6-4 and TRBJ2-3; TRBD2 matches at 9 bases. V was clipped by 0 bases and J by 1 base; unmatched bases: 2. In germline, CDR1 is MRHNA, CDR2 SNTAGT. The CDR3 has 16 amino acids. For the CDR3, the DNA is TGTGCCAGCAGTGACTCCGCTAGCGGGGGCACAGATACGCAGTATTTT. Protein product: CASSDSASGGTDTQYF.

Only one count was recorded for this clone. CDR3 sequence (DNA): TGTGCCAGCAGTTTCCGACTAGGCTCCTACGAGCAGTACTTC. It encodes CASSFRLGSYEQYF. The chain joins TRBV28 to TRBJ2-7; D is possibly TRBD2 (6 bases). This CDR3 is built from 14 residues. Germline loops: CDR1 MDHEN, CDR2 SYDVKM. V shed 3 bases and J shed 0 bases, with 9 bases lying between them.

The rearrangement links TRBV5-4 to TRBJ2-4; D is undetermined. V was cut by 1 base and J by 0 bases, with 11 bases left in between. The CDR3 spans 16 residues. Germline CDR1 SGHNT, CDR2 YYREEE (reference sequence). The CDR3 region has the DNA TGTGCCAGCAGCTTGAAAACTCCACTAGCCAAAAACATTCAGTACTTC. Amino acids: CASSLKTPLAKNIQYF.

This chain connects TRBV27 to TRBJ2-1, with no clear D. The V gene lost 3 bases and the J gene lost 9 bases, with 15 bases spanning the gap. There are 14 residues in the CDR3. Germline-derived CDR1 and CDR2 are MNHEY and SMNVEV (reference sequence). CDR3 residues: CASSFSAPPVEQFF. The CDR3 DNA is TGTGCCAGCAGTTTCAGCGCCCCACCGGTTGAGCAGTTCTTC.

The chain is built from TRBV28 and TRBJ2-5; TRBD1 matches at 8 bases. V was clipped by 7 bases and J by 4 bases; unmatched bases: 17. The CDR3 length is 17 residues. CDR1 is MDHEN, CDR2 SYDVKM, per germline. CDR3 in amino acids: CASTNPTGVRTRETQYF. The CDR3, as DNA: TGTGCCAGCACTAACCCGACAGGGGTGAGAACCAGAGAGACCCAGTACTTC.

This clone appeared once. This rearrangement joins TRBV19 to TRBJ1-2; D is perhaps TRBD1 (6 bases). With 5 bases removed from V and 7 bases from J, the gap between germline ends came to 23 bases. CDR1 and CDR2 from the germline V gene are LNHDA and SQIVND (reference sequence). The CDR3 contains 16 residues. DNA of the CDR3: TGTGCCAGTAGTCACCGAACGGACAGAGCCTCATTTGGCTACACCTTC. The encoded protein is CASSHRTDRASFGYTF.

This clone was seen only once. The chain uses TRBV2 and TRBJ1-1; the D is unclear. Germline V CDR1 and CDR2: SNHLY, FYNNEI. The CDR3 runs to 15 residues. Trimming removed 1 base at V and 0 bases at J, with 9 bases between. The CDR3 DNA reads as TGTGCCAGCAGTGAAGTCGGGAGAATGAACACTGAAGCTTTCTTT. This gives the protein CASSEVGRMNTEAFF.

J is TRBJ1-2 and V is TRBV5-6, with D perhaps matching TRBD1 (5 bases). V lost 3 bases to trimming and J lost 4 bases, with 13 bases between them. There are 14 residues in the CDR3. Germline V gene lookup returns CDR1 SGHDT and CDR2 YYEEEE. The CDR3 coding sequence is TGTGCCAGCAGCTACTCGGACAATCCCTATGGCTACACCTTC. Residues: CASSYSDNPYGYTF.

This chain links TRBV14 with TRBJ2-7, with 11 nucleotides matching TRBD2. The germline CDR1 and CDR2 sequences are SGHDN and FVKESK. With V trimmed by 3 bases and J by 1 base, 2 bases remained unmatched. The CDR3 covers 15 residues. The CDR3 DNA reads TGTGCCAGCAGCCAGGGGACTAGCGGATCCTACGAGCAGTACTTC. It yields the protein CASSQGTSGSYEQYF.

As concerns this clone: Other DNA sequences of this sample code for an identical CDR3. The chain recombines TRBV11-2 with TRBJ2-3, with D possibly being TRBD1 or TRBD2 (5 bases each). Looked up from germline, CDR1 is SGHAT and CDR2 is FQNNGV. Trimming pared 10 bases from V and 2 bases from J, leaving 16 bases between. The CDR3 is 14 amino acids. The CDR3 DNA reads TGTGCCATCCCGGGGACGGACGACACAGATACGCAGTATTTT. Residues: CAIPGTDDTDTQYF.

Note on this clone: Sequence at one end of the junction differs from germline and may be a read error. The V call is TRBV10-3, the J call TRBJ2-5, with a tentative D call TRBD1 (5 bases). Germline V gene data show CDR1 as ENHRY and CDR2 as SYGVKD. This CDR3 has 10 amino acids. The CDR3 here is CAIGDRGRHF. As DNA, the CDR3 is TGTGCCATCGGAGACAGAGGCCGGCACTTC.

J is TRBJ2-3 and V is TRBV9; D is undetermined. Germline values: CDR1 SGDLS, CDR2 YYNGEE. Trimming took off 0 bases at V and 0 bases at J, with 5 bases between the two ends. The CDR3 covers 14 residues. The CDR3 region is CASSVASSTDTQYF. The CDR3 DNA reads as TGTGCCAGCAGCGTAGCGTCTAGCACAGATACGCAGTATTTT.

This chain links TRBV5-1 with TRBJ2-5; TRBD2 aligns across 10 bases. This CDR3 region has 16 residues. V lost 0 bases to trimming and J lost 4 bases; unmatched junction nucleotides: 6. Germline-derived CDR1 and CDR2 are SGHRS and YFSETQ. Here the CDR3 reads CASSLALAGGRETQYF. CDR3 DNA: TGCGCCAGCAGCTTGGCATTAGCGGGGGGCCGAGAGACCCAGTACTTC. Full variable domain (outside the CDR3, taken from reference TRBV5-1 and TRBJ2-5): KAGVTQTPRYLIKTRGQQVTLSCSPISGHRSVSWYQQTPGQGLQFLFEYFSETQRNKGNFPGRFSGRQFSNSRSEMNVSTLELGDSALYLCASSLALAGGRETQYFGPGTRLLVL.

The V and J genes are TRBV27 and TRBJ2-7; a possible D gene is TRBD2 (5 bases). CDR1 MNHEY and CDR2 SMNVEV come from the germline V gene (reference sequence). The CDR3 extends over 14 amino acids. Trimming stripped 7 bases from V and 2 bases from J, with 15 bases between. The CDR3 region is CASTWGRGPYEQYF. CDR3 bases: TGTGCCAGCACCTGGGGTCGGGGTCCCTACGAGCAGTACTTC.

This clone showed up just a few times. This sequence joins TRBV7-8 and TRBJ2-1; 8 bases line up with TRBD2. Germline V gives CDR1 SGHVS, CDR2 FQNEAQ. Unmatched junction bases numbered 7, after V lost 3 bases and J lost 6 bases. This CDR3 region has 15 residues. Here the CDR3 DNA reads TGTGCCAGCAGCTTGGAAGCGGGAGCGCTCAATGAGCAGTTCTTC. Its protein product is CASSLEAGALNEQFF.

This chain joins TRBV7-2 and TRBJ2-7; the D is unclear. Germline-derived CDR1 and CDR2 are SGHTA and FQGNSA. Trimming left V 1 base short and J 2 bases short, with 24 bases between. The CDR3 length is 19 residues. CDR3 protein: CASSLGTYPGVTRTYEQYF. The CDR3 DNA reads as TGTGCCAGCAGCTTAGGGACCTACCCAGGCGTAACCAGAACCTACGAGCAGTACTTC.

The rearrangement joins TRBV5-1 to TRBJ2-5, with 10 bases that match TRBD2. The CDR3 loop spans 15 amino acids. Germline CDR1 is SGHRS and CDR2 is YFSETQ. The J segment lost 5 bases and the V segment lost 2 bases, leaving 6 bases of the junction unmatched. The CDR3 sequence: CASSFASGRVETQYF. The CDR3 DNA reads as TGCGCCAGCAGCTTCGCCAGCGGGAGGGTTGAGACCCAGTACTTC.

This clone is a singleton in its sample. The gene calls are TRBV19 and TRBJ2-1; TRBD1 agrees at 11 bases. CDR3 size: 16 residues. J gave up 0 bases and V 3 bases, and 1 base lay outside the gene matches. Germline-derived CDR1 and CDR2 are LNHDA and SQIVND (reference sequence). For the CDR3, the DNA is TGTGCCAGTAGTATCGGGACAGGGGGCTCCTACAATGAGCAGTTCTTC. As protein: CASSIGTGGSYNEQFF.